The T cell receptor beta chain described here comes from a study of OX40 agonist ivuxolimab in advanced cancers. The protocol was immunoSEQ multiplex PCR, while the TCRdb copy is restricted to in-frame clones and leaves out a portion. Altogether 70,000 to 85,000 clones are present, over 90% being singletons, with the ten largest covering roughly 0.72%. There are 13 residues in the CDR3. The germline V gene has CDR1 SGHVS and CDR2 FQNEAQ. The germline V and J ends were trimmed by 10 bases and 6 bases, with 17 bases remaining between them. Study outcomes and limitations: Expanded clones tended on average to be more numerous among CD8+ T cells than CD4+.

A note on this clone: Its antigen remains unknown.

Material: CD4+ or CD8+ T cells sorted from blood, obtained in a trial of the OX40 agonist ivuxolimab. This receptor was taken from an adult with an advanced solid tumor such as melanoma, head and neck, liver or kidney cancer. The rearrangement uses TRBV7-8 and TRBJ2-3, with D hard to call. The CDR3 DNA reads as TGTGCCACTGCTAGTGCCCTCTCTGATACGCAGTATTTT. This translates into CATASALSDTQYF.